These T cell receptor beta chains were read from a single sample in a study of CD8+CD57+ T cells in acquired aplastic anemia. Via MiXCR, TCRdb re-called the reads, giving one row per CDR3 protein. The table includes about 250,000 distinct CDR3 sequences, 45% to 50% detected once. Sequencing input: sorted CD4+, CD8+, or CD8+CD57+ T cells (not recorded which) from PBMCs. These receptors came from a human donor with aplastic anemia. Each CDR3 is given with its conserved first and last residue. The D gene is left open where the match is weak. For some rows the clone size is stated as once, few or many, or as a class when expanded; others skip it.

TRBJ2-7 TRBV9 . few TGTGCCAGCAGCCAGACCTGGGGCAGCGCCTACGAGCAGTACTTC CASSQTWGSAYEQYF
TRBJ2-3 TRBV7-8 TRBD1 . TGTGCCAGCAGCGTGACAGGGGGCACAGATACGCAGTATTTT CASSVTGGTDTQYF
TRBJ1-2 TRBV10-3 TRBD1 . TGTGCCATCAGTGACGACAGACAGGGTAACTATGGCTACACCTTC CAISDDRQGNYGYTF
TRBJ2-7 TRBV7-8 TRBD1 . TGTGCCAGCAGCTTAGACCGGGACAGGGAAGGGGTCTACGAGCAGTACTTC CASSLDRDREGVYEQYF
TRBJ2-2 TRBV7-9 . . TGTGCCAGCAGCTTACGTTCACGGACAGCGAACACCGGGGAGCTGTTTTTT CASSLRSRTANTGELFF
TRBJ2-1 TRBV6-4 . many TGTGCCAGCAGTGACGAGGGGGGGGGCTCCTTAAATGAGCAGTTCTTC CASSDEGGGSLNEQFF
TRBJ2-7 TRBV20-1 . . TGCAGTGCTAGTTTCTTCCACGAGCAGTACTTC CSASFFHEQYF
TRBJ1-2 TRBV7-7 . . TGTGCTAGCAGCGAGGAGTCCTACACAAACTTCGCTATGGGCTATGGCTACACCTTC CASSEESYTNFAMGYGYTF
TRBJ2-2 TRBV19 TRBD2 many TGTGCCAGTTCTAGCGGGGGGGTCACCGGGGAGCTGTTTTTT CASSSGGVTGELFF
TRBJ1-6 TRBV15 . many TGTGCCACCAGCAGAGATTTGGGCAGCTCCTATAATTCACCCCTCCACTTT CATSRDLGSSYNSPLHF
TRBJ1-5 TRBV19 TRBD1 . TGTGCCAGTAGCGGGACAGTGAATCAGCCCCAGCATTTT CASSGTVNQPQHF
TRBJ2-1 TRBV10-2 . . TGCGCCAGCAGTGCGAGGGGGTCGTCCTACAATGAGCAGTTCTTC CASSARGSSYNEQFF
TRBJ1-5 TRBV9 . many TGTGCCAGCAGCCGAGGAAGGGGCAATCAGCCCCAGCATTTT CASSRGRGNQPQHF
TRBJ2-7 TRBV10-3 TRBD1 few TGTGCCACCTCGACCGACAGGGCTTACGAGCAGTACTTC CATSTDRAYEQYF
TRBJ2-3 TRBV14 TRBD2 . TGTGCCAGCAGCCAACAAATGGGACTAGCGGCGCTGAGATCCACAGATACGCAGTATTTT CASSQQMGLAALRSTDTQYF
TRBJ2-5 TRBV24-1 TRBD2 few TGTGCCACCAGTGATACGACGGGAGGGGAGACCCAGTACTTC CATSDTTGGETQYF
TRBJ2-1 TRBV30 TRBD2 . TGTGCCTGCTCGGGAGCGGGGGGCCCCCATGAGCAGTTCTTC CACSGAGGPHEQFF
TRBJ2-7 TRBV7-6 . many TGTGCCAGCAGCCCAGACACCTTTATCTACGAGCAGTACTTC CASSPDTFIYEQYF
TRBJ1-1 TRBV28 . many TGTGCCAGCAGTTTATCGCGTTGGGGGAACACTGAAGCTTTCTTT CASSLSRWGNTEAFF
TRBJ2-1 TRBV7-9 . . TGTGCCAGCAGCTTCGGGGTTGGCGAGCAGTTCTTC CASSFGVGEQFF
TRBJ1-5 TRBV12-3/TRBV12-4 . . TGTGCCAGCACCCCTGGACAGTCTGTCGGTCAGCCCCAGCATTTT CASTPGQSVGQPQHF
TRBJ1-4 TRBV13 . . TGTGCCAGCAGCTCGACAGGCTTGGAAAAACTGTTTTTT CASSSTGLEKLFF
TRBJ2-7 TRBV6-5 . . TGTGCCAGCAGTTACGCGGATGGGGCCTACGAGCAGTACTTC CASSYADGAYEQYF
TRBJ2-7 TRBV7-3 . . TGTGCCAGCAGCCCAGAACACGGTAGAAACGAGCAGTACTTC CASSPEHGRNEQYF
TRBJ2-4 TRBV30 . . TGTGCCTGGTCCGGGACCGGGAACATTCAGTACTTC CAWSGTGNIQYF
TRBJ2-7 TRBV7-9 TRBD1 many TGTGCCAGCAGCGCCGGGGACAGGTACGAGCAGTACTTC CASSAGDRYEQYF
TRBJ1-3 TRBV25-1 TRBD1 . TGTGCCAGCAGTGAGGAGGACAGGGGCAAGGAGGACACCATATATTTT CASSEEDRGKEDTIYF
TRBJ2-7 TRBV7-6 . . TGTGCCAGCAGCTTAGGGCCCCTCTACTACGAGCAGTACTTC CASSLGPLYYEQYF
TRBJ2-1 TRBV12-3/TRBV12-4 TRBD2 few TGTGCCAGCAGTTCTGGGACTAGCGGGGGGGTAAAAGGTGGCAATGAGCAGTTCTTC CASSSGTSGGVKGGNEQFF
TRBJ1-1 TRBV7-9 . once TGTGCCAGCAGCCTTGCCCCAGGGCGGACTGAAGCTTTCTTT CASSLAPGRTEAFF
TRBJ2-7 TRBV27 TRBD2 many TGTGCCAGCAGAGGGGGACTAGCGGGAAGGCAGTACTTC CASRGGLAGRQYF
TRBJ2-7 TRBV18 TRBD1 few TGTGCCAGCTCACCACAGGGACAGGGTCGTAACGAGCAGTACTTC CASSPQGQGRNEQYF
TRBJ2-1 TRBV11-3 . . TGTGCCAGCAGTCGCTCCCGGGCCAGAGACAATGAGCAGTTCTTC CASSRSRARDNEQFF
TRBJ2-3 TRBV27 TRBD1 many TGTGCCAGCAGTTTGACAGGGATCACAGATACGCAGTATTTT CASSLTGITDTQYF
TRBJ2-7 TRBV7-2 . many TGTGCCAGCAGCTTAGAGGGGAGGTCTGCCTACGAGCAGTACTTC CASSLEGRSAYEQYF
TRBJ2-3 TRBV10-3 TRBD2 . TGTGCCATCACCGGGACTAGCGGGAAGCGAAACATCCACACAGATACGCAGTATTTT CAITGTSGKRNIHTDTQYF
TRBJ2-7 TRBV7-2 TRBD1 . TGTGCCAGCAGCTTCCCGGGACAGGGCTCCTACGAGCAGTACTTC CASSFPGQGSYEQYF
TRBJ2-7 TRBV30 TRBD1 few TGTGCCTGGAGTGTACAGGCAGGGGGTCGAGGCGAGCAGTACTTC CAWSVQAGGRGEQYF
TRBJ2-7 TRBV9 TRBD2 many TGTGCCAGCAGCGTAGGATATCGGACTAGCGGCGACGAGCAGTACTTC CASSVGYRTSGDEQYF
TRBJ1-2 TRBV2 . many TGTGCCAGCAGTGACAGGGTATGGAACTATGGCTACACCTTC CASSDRVWNYGYTF
TRBJ2-7 TRBV2 . many TGTGCCAGCGTCGACAGTTCCTACGAGCAGTACTTC CASVDSSYEQYF
TRBJ1-5 TRBV10-3 TRBD1 many TGTGCCTCGACAGGGGGTAGCAATCAGCCCCAGCATTTT CASTGGSNQPQHF
TRBJ1-5 TRBV7-9 . few TGTGCCAGCAGCTTTCGGGGCAGTGGCAATCAGCCCCAGCATTTT CASSFRGSGNQPQHF
TRBJ1-1 TRBV12-3/TRBV12-4 TRBD1 . TGTGCCAACAGTTTAAGAGGGGGCAGGTTGTTGATCACTGAAGCTTTCTTT CANSLRGGRLLITEAFF
TRBJ2-7 TRBV19 TRBD1 . TGTGCCAGTAGTATTGGGGACAGGGTGGGCTACGAGCAGTACTTC CASSIGDRVGYEQYF
TRBJ2-7 TRBV7-9 TRBD1 . TGTGCCAGCAGCTCAACCGGGACAGGCGGACCGCCGCTGTACGAGCAGTACTTC CASSSTGTGGPPLYEQYF
TRBJ1-3 TRBV7-2 . . TGTGCCAGCAGCTTATTTCCGGGAAACACCATATATTTT CASSLFPGNTIYF
TRBJ1-1 TRBV25-1 . many TGTGCCAGCAGGGAGGGGTTCGGCACTGAAGCTTTCTTT CASREGFGTEAFF